The clone carrying this TCR beta chain was counted only a few times. The PCR made use of 60 Vbeta and 13 Jbeta primers. Profiled with immunoSEQ multiplex PCR; TCRdb holds only in-frame clones, not every one. The table records roughly 190,000 clones, 9.5% of them present only once. These data are taken from a study of cytomegalovirus exposure and HLA in healthy donors. Germline V CDR1 and CDR2: MNHEY, SVGAGI. V trimming: 0 bases; J trimming: 4 bases; junction bases outside the gene matches: 8. The CDR3 length is 16 residues. The sequenced sample consisted of PBMCs. The receptor was derived from a woman aged 25-40 years in good health and CMV-seropositive. This chain joins TRBV6-5 and TRBJ1-1; TRBD1 aligns across 7 bases. The CDR3 region is CASSYSAATGITEAFF. CDR3 in DNA: TGTGCCAGCAGTTACTCGGCCGCGACAGGGATCACTGAAGCTTTCTTT.